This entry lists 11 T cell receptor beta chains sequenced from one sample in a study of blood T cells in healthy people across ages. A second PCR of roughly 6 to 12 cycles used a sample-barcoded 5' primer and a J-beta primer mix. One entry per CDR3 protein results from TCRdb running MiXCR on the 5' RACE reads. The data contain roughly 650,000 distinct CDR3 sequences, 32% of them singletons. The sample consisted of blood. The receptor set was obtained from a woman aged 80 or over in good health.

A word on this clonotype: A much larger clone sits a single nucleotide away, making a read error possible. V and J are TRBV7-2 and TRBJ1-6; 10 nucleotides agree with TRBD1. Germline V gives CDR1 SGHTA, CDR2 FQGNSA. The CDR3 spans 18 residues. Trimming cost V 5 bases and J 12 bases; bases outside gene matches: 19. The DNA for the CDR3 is TGTGCCAGCAGCACTTATAGACAGGGGGCCGGCCGAGGGGTACCCCTCCACTTT. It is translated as CASSTYRQGAGRGVPLHF.

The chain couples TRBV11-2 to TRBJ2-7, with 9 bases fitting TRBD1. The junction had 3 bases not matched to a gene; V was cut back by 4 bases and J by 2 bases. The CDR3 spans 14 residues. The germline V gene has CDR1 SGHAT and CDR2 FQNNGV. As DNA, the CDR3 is TGTGCCAGCAGCTGGAACAGGGGGCCCTACGAGCAGTACTTC. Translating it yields CASSWNRGPYEQYF.

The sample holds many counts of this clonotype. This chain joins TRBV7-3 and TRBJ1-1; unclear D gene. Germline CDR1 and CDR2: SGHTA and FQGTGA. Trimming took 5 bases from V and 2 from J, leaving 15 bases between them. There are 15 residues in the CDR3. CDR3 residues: CASSLAPGSNTEAFF. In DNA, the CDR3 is TGTGCCAGCAGCCTCGCTCCAGGTTCTAACACTGAAGCTTTCTTT.

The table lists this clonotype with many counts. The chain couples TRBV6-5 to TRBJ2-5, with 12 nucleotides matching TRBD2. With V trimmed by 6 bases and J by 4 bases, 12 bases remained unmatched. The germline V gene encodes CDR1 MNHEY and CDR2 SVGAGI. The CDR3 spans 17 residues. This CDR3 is CASRQTSGGPGVETQYF. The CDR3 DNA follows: TGTGCCAGCAGACAAACTAGCGGGGGGCCAGGAGTAGAGACCCAGTACTTC.

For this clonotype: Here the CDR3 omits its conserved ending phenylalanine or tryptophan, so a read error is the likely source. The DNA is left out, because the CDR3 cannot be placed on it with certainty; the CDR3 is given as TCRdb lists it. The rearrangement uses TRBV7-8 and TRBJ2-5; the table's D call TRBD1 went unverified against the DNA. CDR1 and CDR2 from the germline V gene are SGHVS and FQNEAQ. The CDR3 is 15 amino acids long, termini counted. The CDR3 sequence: CASSPLGKGGYTFGS.

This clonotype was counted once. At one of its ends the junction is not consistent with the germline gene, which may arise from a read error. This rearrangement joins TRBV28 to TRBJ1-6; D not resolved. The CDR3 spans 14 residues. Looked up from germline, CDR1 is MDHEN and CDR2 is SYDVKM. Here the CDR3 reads CASSGGSYNSPPHF. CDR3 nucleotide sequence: TGTGCCAGCAGCGGAGGTTCCTATAATTCACCCCCCCACTTT.

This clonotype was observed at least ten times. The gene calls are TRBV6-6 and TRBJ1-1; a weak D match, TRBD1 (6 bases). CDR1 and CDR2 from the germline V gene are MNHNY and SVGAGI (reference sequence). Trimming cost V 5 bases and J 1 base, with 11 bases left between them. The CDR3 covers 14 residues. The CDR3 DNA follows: TGTGCCAGCAGTCCGGACAGAAAGAACACTGAAGCTTTCTTT. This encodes CASSPDRKNTEAFF.

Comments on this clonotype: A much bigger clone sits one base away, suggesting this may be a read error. The CDR3 DNA sequence: TGTGCCAGCAGCTGGGGGGGCGGGGGCTACAATGCGCAGTTCTTC. It yields the protein CASSWGGGGYNAQFF. The chain carries TRBV12-3 or TRBV12-4 and TRBJ2-1; weak D call: TRBD2 (7 bases). This CDR3 is built from 15 residues.

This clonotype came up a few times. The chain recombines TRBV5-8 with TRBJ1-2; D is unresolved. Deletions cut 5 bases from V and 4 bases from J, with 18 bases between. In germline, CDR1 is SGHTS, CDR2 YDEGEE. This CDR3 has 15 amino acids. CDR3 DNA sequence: TGTGCCAGCAGTTACTCGGGCCGGATGGCCTATGGCTACACCTTC. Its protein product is CASSYSGRMAYGYTF. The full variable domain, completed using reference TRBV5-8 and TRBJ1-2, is EAGVTQSPTHLIKTRGQQATLRCSPISGHTSVYWYQQALGLGLQFLLWYDEGEERNRGNFPPRFSGRQFPNYSSELNVNALELEDSALYLCASSYSGRMAYGYTFGSGTRLTVV.

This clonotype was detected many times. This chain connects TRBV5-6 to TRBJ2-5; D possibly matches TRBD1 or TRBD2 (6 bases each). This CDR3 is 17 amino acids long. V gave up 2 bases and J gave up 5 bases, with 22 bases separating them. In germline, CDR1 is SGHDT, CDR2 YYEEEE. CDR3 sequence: CASSFPGGRGRRETQYF. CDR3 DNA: TGTGCCAGCAGCTTCCCCGGGGGACGGGGGCGGAGGGAGACCCAGTACTTC.

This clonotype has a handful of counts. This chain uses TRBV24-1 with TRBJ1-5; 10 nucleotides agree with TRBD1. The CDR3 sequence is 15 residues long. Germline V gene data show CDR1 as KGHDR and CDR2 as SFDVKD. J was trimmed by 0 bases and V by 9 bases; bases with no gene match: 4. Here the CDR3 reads CATSGTGDSNQPQHF. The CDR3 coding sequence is TGTGCCACCTCCGGGACAGGGGATAGCAATCAGCCCCAGCATTTT.